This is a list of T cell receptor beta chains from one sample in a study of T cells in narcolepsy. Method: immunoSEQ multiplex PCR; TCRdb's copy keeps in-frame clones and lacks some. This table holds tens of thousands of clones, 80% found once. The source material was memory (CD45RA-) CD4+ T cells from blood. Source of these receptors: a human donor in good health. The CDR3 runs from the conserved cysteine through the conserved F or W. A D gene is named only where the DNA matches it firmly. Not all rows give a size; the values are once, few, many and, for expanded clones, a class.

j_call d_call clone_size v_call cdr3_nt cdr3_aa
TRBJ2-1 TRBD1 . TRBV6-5 TGTGCCAGCAGTTTTTTCAGGGGGAGTGAGCAGTTCTTC CASSFFRGSEQFF
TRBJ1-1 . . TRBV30 TGTGCCTGGAGTGTACCTCCCGCCCCTGTGGCTTTCTTT CAWSVPPAPVAFF
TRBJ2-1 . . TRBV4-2 TGTGCCAGCAGCCAACAAGGGTATGGGGGCGGCGAGCAGTTCTTC CASSQQGYGGGEQFF
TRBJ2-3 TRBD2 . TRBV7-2 TGTGCCAGCAGCTTGCCGACTAGCGGGTGGGATACGCAGTATTTT CASSLPTSGWDTQYF
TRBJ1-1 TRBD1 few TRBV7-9 TGTGCCAGCAGCTGGGACAGGGGTGCGAGGACTGAAGCTTTCTTT CASSWDRGARTEAFF
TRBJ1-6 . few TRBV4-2 TGTGCCAGCAGCCCCCGGGCAGGGAGGAATTCACCCCTCCACTTT CASSPRAGRNSPLHF
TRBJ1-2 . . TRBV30 TGTGCCTGGAGTAACAGGGAGAAAGGTGGCTACACCTTC CAWSNREKGGYTF
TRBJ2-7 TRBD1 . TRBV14 TGTGCCAGCAGCCATTCCGACAGGGGGTCCCACGAGCAGTACTTC CASSHSDRGSHEQYF
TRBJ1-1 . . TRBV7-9 TGTGCCAGCACCCAAACAGGGAACACTGAAGCTTTCTTT CASTQTGNTEAFF
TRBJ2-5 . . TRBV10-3 TGTGCCATCAGTGTTGGGGGAGGTCTATGGGAGCAGTACTTC CAISVGGGLWEQYF
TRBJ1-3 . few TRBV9 TGTGCCAGCAGCGTAGAAGGTGGAAACACCATATATTTT CASSVEGGNTIYF
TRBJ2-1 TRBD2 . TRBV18 TGTGCCAGCTCATCTATAGCGGGGGGCTACAATGAGCAGTTCTTC CASSSIAGGYNEQFF
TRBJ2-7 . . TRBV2 TGTGCCAGCATAGGAATCGGGGGAGGCGAGCAGTACTTC CASIGIGGGEQYF
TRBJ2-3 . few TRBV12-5 TGTGCTAGTGGTTTTCGTGGAGGAGGCACAGATACGCAGTATTTT CASGFRGGGTDTQYF
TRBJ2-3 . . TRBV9 TGTGCCAGCAGCGTAGAACTAGCCAATACAGATACGCAGTATTTT CASSVELANTDTQYF
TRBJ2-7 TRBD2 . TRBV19 TGTGCCAGTAGTAGCCTTGCGGGGGGCAGGTCCAACGAGCAGTACTTC CASSSLAGGRSNEQYF
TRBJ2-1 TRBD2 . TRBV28 TGTGCCAGCACCCCCATGTCAGGGACTAGCGGAATAAAGGATGAGCAGTTCTTC CASTPMSGTSGIKDEQFF
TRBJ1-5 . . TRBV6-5 TGTGCCAGCAGTTCCCGACAGGTTGGAGGCCAGCCCCAGCATTTT CASSSRQVGGQPQHF
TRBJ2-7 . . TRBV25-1 TGTGCCGGACACCCGTTACGAGGGCAGTACTTC CAGHPLRGQYF
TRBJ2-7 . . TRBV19 TGTGCCAGTAGTGTCACCGGGGATCCCTACGAGCAGTACTTC CASSVTGDPYEQYF
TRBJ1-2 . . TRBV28 TGTGCCAGCGTCGGCGCGAACTATGGCTACACCTTC CASVGANYGYTF
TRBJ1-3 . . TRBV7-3 TGTGCCAGCAGCTTAAAAAAGGGGGGAAACACCATATATTTT CASSLKKGGNTIYF
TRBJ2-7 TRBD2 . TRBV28 TGTGCCAGCAGTTTAATCCCCACGAGGCGGGAGGTCACCTACGAGCAGTACTTC CASSLIPTRREVTYEQYF
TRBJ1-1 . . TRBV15 TGTGCCACCAGCAGAGTTTCCCTTGGGGACACTGAAGCTTTCTTT CATSRVSLGDTEAFF
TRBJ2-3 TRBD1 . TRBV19 TGTGCCAGTAGTATAGGCCGTACAGGGGGCGCAGATACGCAGTATTTT CASSIGRTGGADTQYF
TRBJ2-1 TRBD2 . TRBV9 TGTGCCAGCAGCTACTCTCCTAGCGGGAGTCAAAATGAGCAGTTCTTC CASSYSPSGSQNEQFF
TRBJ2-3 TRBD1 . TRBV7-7 TGTGCCAGCAGCGCCGGACAGGGGGCCACAGATACGCAGTATTTT CASSAGQGATDTQYF
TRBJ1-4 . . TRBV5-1 TGCGCCAGCAACCCCGGGACGGGGAATGAAAAACTGTTTTTT CASNPGTGNEKLFF
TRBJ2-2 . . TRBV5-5 TGTGCCAGCAGCTTGTCAGGGGCTACCGGGGAGCTGTTTTTT CASSLSGATGELFF
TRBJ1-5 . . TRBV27 TGTGCCAGCAGCATGAGAGAGGACCGGCCCCAGCATTTT CASSMREDRPQHF
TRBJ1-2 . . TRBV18 TGTGCCAGCTCACCAAGGGAGTCTCTTGGCTACACCTTC CASSPRESLGYTF
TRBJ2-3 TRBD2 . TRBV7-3 TGTGCCAGCAGTCTAGCGGGAGGGGATACGCAGTATTTT CASSLAGGDTQYF
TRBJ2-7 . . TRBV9 TGTGCCAGCAGCGCAACAGGGATGGGCGAGCAGTACTTC CASSATGMGEQYF
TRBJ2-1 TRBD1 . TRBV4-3 TGCGCCAGCAGCCAATTGGTAGGGGGCCCTAATGAGCAGTTCTTC CASSQLVGGPNEQFF
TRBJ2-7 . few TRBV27 TGTGCCAGCAGCCGCCTTGGAGGGGAGCAGTACTTC CASSRLGGEQYF
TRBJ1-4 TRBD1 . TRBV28 TGTGCCAGCAGTTTAGACGGACAGGGCACTAATGAAAAACTGTTTTTT CASSLDGQGTNEKLFF
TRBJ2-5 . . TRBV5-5 TGTGCCAGCAGCTTCCCACGGGGCGGAGAGACCCAGTACTTC CASSFPRGGETQYF
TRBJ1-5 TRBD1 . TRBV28 TGTGCCAGCAGGGCCGGGACAGGGGGCTCTCAGCCCCAGCATTTT CASRAGTGGSQPQHF
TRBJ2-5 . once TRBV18 TGTGCCAGCTCACCACCGGGATCGTTCCGGCATAGGGAGACCCAGTACTTC CASSPPGSFRHRETQYF
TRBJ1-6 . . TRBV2 TGTGCCAGCAGTGAGGGAATGGCAGAGAATTCACCCCTCCACTTT CASSEGMAENSPLHF
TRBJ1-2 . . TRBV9 TGTGCCAGCAGCGTAAGGGGACGAACTGGCTACACCTTC CASSVRGRTGYTF
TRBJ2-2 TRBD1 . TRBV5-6 TGTGCCAGCAGCTTGCTCCGACAGGGGATCGCCGGGGAGCTGTTTTTT CASSLLRQGIAGELFF
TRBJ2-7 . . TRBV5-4 TGTGCCAGCAGCCCTGGATCTGGACAATACTACGAGCAGTACTTC CASSPGSGQYYEQYF
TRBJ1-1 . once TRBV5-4 TGTGCCAGCAGCTTCCGGGCCAGGGACACTGAAGCTTTCTTT CASSFRARDTEAFF
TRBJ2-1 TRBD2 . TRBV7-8 TGTGCCAGCAGCATAGGACTAGCGGTTGGGTCCCGTTTTCCGCAGTTCTTC CASSIGLAVGSRFPQFF
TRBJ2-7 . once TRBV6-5 TGTGCCAGCAGTGGACTTCTCTACGAGCAGTACTTC CASSGLLYEQYF
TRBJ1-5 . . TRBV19 TGTGCCAGTAGTCCGTGGAGGGGCTCGGGGGTTTTACAGCCCCAGCATTTT CASSPWRGSGVLQPQHF
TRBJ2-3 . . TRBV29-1 TGCAGCGTTGAAAGGGGTTTTACAGATACGCAGTATTTT CSVERGFTDTQYF
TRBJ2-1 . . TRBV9 TGTGCCAGCAGCGTAGAGCAGAATCCCTCCTACAATGAGCAGTTCTTC CASSVEQNPSYNEQFF
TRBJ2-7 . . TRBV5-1 TGCGCCAGCGGGCTCAGCGCTAGCCCCTACGAGCAGTACTTC CASGLSASPYEQYF
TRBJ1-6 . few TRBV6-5 TGTGCCAGCAGTTACCCAGGGGTTAATTCACCCCTCCACTTT CASSYPGVNSPLHF
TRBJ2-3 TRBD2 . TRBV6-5 TGTGCCAGCAGTTACTCGGGACTAGCGGGTCCAGATACGCAGTATTTT CASSYSGLAGPDTQYF
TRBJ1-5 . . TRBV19 TGTGCCAGTACCGCCGGGACAAGGAGCCATCAGCCCCAGCATTTT CASTAGTRSHQPQHF